These T cell receptor beta chains were read from a single sample in a study of identical twins. MiXCR, run by TCRdb on the 5' RACE reads, gives a single entry per CDR3 protein. The table shows about 920,000 distinct CDR3 sequences, with about 12% occurring only once. The sample was also reused in another study, on yellow fever vaccine responses in identical twins.

Sequenced material: PBMCs. Every receptor here comes from a young woman in good health. Both conserved end residues are part of each CDR3.

v_call	j_call	cdr3_aa
TRBV28	TRBJ2-3	CASSLHLSRTSGSHTQYF
TRBV12-3/TRBV12-4	TRBJ2-1	CASSFPDDSYNEQFF
TRBV15	TRBJ1-1	CATSVGYTEAFF
TRBV5-5	TRBJ2-1	CASSAGAGVAYNEQFF
TRBV12-3/TRBV12-4	TRBJ1-5	CASSQNQPQHF
TRBV14	TRBJ2-2	CASSPRLYTGVLFF
TRBV5-1	TRBJ1-1	CASRVGAGTEAFF
TRBV7-9	TRBJ2-5	CASSLSFETQYF
TRBV20-1	TRBJ2-3	CSADLAGVPDTQYF
TRBV9	TRBJ2-7	CASSPRGRNYEQYF
TRBV20-1	TRBJ1-1	CSANTGRGNTEAFF
TRBV12-3/TRBV12-4	TRBJ2-2	CASRERVYTGELFF
TRBV29-1	TRBJ2-1	CSVEALGQGYLNEQFF
TRBV6-5	TRBJ1-1	CASTQGTEAFF
TRBV4-1	TRBJ1-2	CASSQEVVDGYTF
TRBV4-2	TRBJ2-7	CASSQLIAGAYEQYF
TRBV21-1	TRBJ1-5	CASSKEETGPCPSGRQPQHF
TRBV7-9	TRBJ1-1	CASSSGQGSLTEAFF
TRBV7-8	TRBJ1-5	CASSLVQGVNQPQHF
TRBV7-2	TRBJ2-5	CASSPQGLRGETQYF
TRBV6-1	TRBJ1-2	CASMDSVSTNYGYTF
TRBV19	TRBJ2-1	CASSIGSFHEQFF
TRBV5-1	TRBJ2-5	CASSFSGQAQETQYF
TRBV5-1	TRBJ2-7	CASSFASGSYEQYF
TRBV7-8	TRBJ2-3	CASSFGGGGGDTQYF
TRBV3-1	TRBJ2-2	CASSQRVAGPNTGELFF
TRBV3-1	TRBJ2-1	CASSPEIGQGNEQFF
TRBV7-6	TRBJ2-4	CASSEGQIFLAKNIQYF
TRBV19	TRBJ2-1	CASSKGGTRAAVGSYNEQFF
TRBV6-1	TRBJ2-1	CASSPGTGNYNEQFF
TRBV5-1	TRBJ2-1	CASSFPFFSSYNEQFF
TRBV28	TRBJ2-7	CASSLTSGPYEQYF
TRBV14	TRBJ2-2	CASSQGNTGELFF
TRBV2	TRBJ2-1	CASSSADLRREQFF
TRBV3-1	TRBJ2-1	CASSYRGLTYNEQFF
TRBV19	TRBJ2-7	CASSLGGQRTYEQYF
TRBV11-2	TRBJ1-2	CASSARQGSYGYTF
TRBV29-1	TRBJ1-1	CSVGQTEAFF
TRBV3-1	TRBJ2-1	CASSPTGTITYNEQFF
TRBV29-1	TRBJ2-6	CSVEQPGQGFGANVLTF
TRBV7-8	TRBJ2-1	CASSSGFSGSSYNEQFF
TRBV10-3	TRBJ1-1	CAILPSEAFF
TRBV7-8	TRBJ2-7	CASSLAVAGTYEQYF
TRBV4-2	TRBJ2-1	CASSTSPAGSEQFF
TRBV7-9	TRBJ1-2	CASSLAGGLTFDGYTF
TRBV6-1	TRBJ2-2	CASSVDSGTTGELFF
TRBV29-1	TRBJ2-1	CSVENEQFF
TRBV7-2	TRBJ2-7	CASSLGGLAQYYEQYF